These T cell receptor beta chains were read from a single sample in a study of T cells in Graves' hyperthyroidism and ophthalmopathy. Via MiXCR, TCRdb re-called the multiplex PCR reads, giving one row per CDR3 protein. The data hold roughly 710,000 distinct CDR3 sequences, with under 45% observed a single time. The sequencing sample was made of blood. The receptors were gathered from a woman aged 40 to 50 with Graves' hyperthyroidism. CDR3s include the opening cysteine and the closing phenylalanine or tryptophan. The D gene is left open where the match is weak. A clone size is listed for some rows: how often the clone was seen (once, few, many), or a class if it is expanded.

D: TRBD2
J: TRBJ2-5
length: 16
size: few
V: TRBV10-3
DNA: TGTGCCATCAGTGAACCGGGACTAGCGGGGAAAGAGACCCAGTACTTC
CDR3: CAISEPGLAGKETQYF

D: .
J: TRBJ1-4
length: 15
size: once
V: TRBV5-1
DNA: TGCGCCAGCAGCCTCCAGGCAGGGGAGAGAGAAGAACTGTTTTTT
CDR3: CASSLQAGEREELFF

D: .
J: TRBJ2-1
length: 13
size: .
V: TRBV6-5
DNA: TGTGCCAGCAGTTACTCAGCTAACAATGAGCAGTTCTTC
CDR3: CASSYSANNEQFF

D: .
J: TRBJ1-5
length: 15
size: many
V: TRBV30
DNA: TGTGCCTGGAGTTTAGGTCCGAGAGAGAATCAGCCCCAGCATTTT
CDR3: CAWSLGPRENQPQHF

D: .
J: TRBJ1-4
length: 15
size: many
V: TRBV5-4
DNA: TGTGCCAGCAGCTTGGCCGGGCCGGGGAATGAAAAACTGTTTTTT
CDR3: CASSLAGPGNEKLFF

D: .
J: TRBJ1-1
length: 13
size: many
V: TRBV19
DNA: TGTGCCAGTAGCTCCCCGGGATGGGGTGAAGCTTTCTTT
CDR3: CASSSPGWGEAFF

D: .
J: TRBJ2-2
length: 13
size: many
V: TRBV7-8
DNA: TGTGCCAGCAGCCCTTATGACACCGGGGAGCTGTTTTTT
CDR3: CASSPYDTGELFF

D: .
J: TRBJ1-5
length: 13
size: few
V: TRBV19
DNA: TGTGCCAGTACCCCGGGGAACACCAGGCACCAGCATTTT
CDR3: CASTPGNTRHQHF

D: TRBD1
J: TRBJ1-6
length: 19
size: few
V: TRBV6-5
DNA: TGTGCCAGCAGTCCCTCCGGGACAGGGGGGTGGCCGTATAATTCACCCCTCCACTTT
CDR3: CASSPSGTGGWPYNSPLHF

D: TRBD1
J: TRBJ1-2
length: 18
size: few
V: TRBV7-2
DNA: TGCGCCAGCAGCCAAGAAAGGGACAGGGTTTTAGGAGGCGATGGCTACACCTTC
CDR3: CASSQERDRVLGGDGYTF

D: TRBD1
J: TRBJ2-7
length: 15
size: many
V: TRBV11-2
DNA: TGTGCCAGCAGCCTTCTCCGGGACAGGGCCTACGAGCAGTACTTC
CDR3: CASSLLRDRAYEQYF

D: TRBD1
J: TRBJ2-7
length: 15
size: .
V: TRBV5-1
DNA: TGCGCCAGCAGCTTGGGGACAGGGGAGATTGACGAGCAGTACTTC
CDR3: CASSLGTGEIDEQYF

D: .
J: TRBJ1-1
length: 14
size: .
V: TRBV2
DNA: TGTGCCAGCAGAGTGGACACCCTGAACACTGAAGCTTTCTTT
CDR3: CASRVDTLNTEAFF

D: .
J: TRBJ1-1
length: 11
size: many
V: TRBV10-3
DNA: TGTGCCATCAGTGACGGGACTGAAGCTTTCTTT
CDR3: CAISDGTEAFF

D: .
J: TRBJ1-6
length: 12
size: many
V: TRBV10-2
DNA: TGCGCCAGCAGTGAGAGGAATTCACCCCTCCACTTT
CDR3: CASSERNSPLHF

D: TRBD1
J: TRBJ1-5
length: 15
size: few
V: TRBV20-1
DNA: TGCAGTGCTAGATCACAGGGGGCCGCAGGTCAGCCCCAGCATTTT
CDR3: CSARSQGAAGQPQHF

D: TRBD1
J: TRBJ1-5
length: 15
size: .
V: TRBV19
DNA: TGTGCCAGTGGACTGGGACAGGGTAGCAATCAGCCCCAGCATTTT
CDR3: CASGLGQGSNQPQHF

D: .
J: TRBJ1-6
length: 14
size: many
V: TRBV20-1
DNA: TGCAGTGCTAGACACCCTGGAGGGAATTCACCCCTCCACTTT
CDR3: CSARHPGGNSPLHF

D: TRBD2
J: TRBJ2-1
length: 15
size: .
V: TRBV29-1
DNA: TGCAGCGTCCGGGGGACTAGCGGGAGTGGCGATGAGCAGTTCTTC
CDR3: CSVRGTSGSGDEQFF

D: TRBD1
J: TRBJ1-1
length: 13
size: .
V: TRBV30
DNA: TGTGCCTGGATCCTGAGGGACAGCCCTGAAGCTTTCTTT
CDR3: CAWILRDSPEAFF

D: TRBD1
J: TRBJ2-2
length: 14
size: .
V: TRBV5-1
DNA: TGCGCCAGCAGCCTGACAGGGGGCTCCGGGGAGCTGTTTTTT
CDR3: CASSLTGGSGELFF

D: TRBD1
J: TRBJ1-2
length: 15
size: .
V: TRBV7-9
DNA: TGTGCCAGCAGCCTCCGGACAGGGGATAACTATGGCTACACCTTC
CDR3: CASSLRTGDNYGYTF

D: TRBD2
J: TRBJ2-5
length: 15
size: .
V: TRBV27
DNA: TGTGCCAGCAGTTTATCGCAGGCGGGGGAAAAGACCCAGTACTTC
CDR3: CASSLSQAGEKTQYF

D: .
J: TRBJ1-2
length: 12
size: .
V: TRBV19
DNA: TGTGCCAGTGGCAAACGGCTGGGGGGCTACACCTTC
CDR3: CASGKRLGGYTF

D: .
J: TRBJ1-2
length: 14
size: .
V: TRBV12-3/TRBV12-4
DNA: TGTGCCAGCAGTCCCGTGGCAGGCCGCGGCGGCTACACCTTT
CDR3: CASSPVAGRGGYTF

D: .
J: TRBJ2-7
length: 14
size: .
V: TRBV6-6
DNA: TGTGCCAGCAGCCCTTCCCGGACCTCCTACGAGCAGTACTTC
CDR3: CASSPSRTSYEQYF

D: TRBD1
J: TRBJ1-2
length: 15
size: .
V: TRBV6-4
DNA: TGTGCCAGCAGTCAGGGGCCGACAGGGGGTTATGGCTACACCTTC
CDR3: CASSQGPTGGYGYTF

D: .
J: TRBJ2-5
length: 14
size: .
V: TRBV2
DNA: TGTGCCAGCATGGCGGATACCGGGAGAGAGACCCAGTACTTC
CDR3: CASMADTGRETQYF

D: TRBD1
J: TRBJ2-5
length: 15
size: .
V: TRBV7-2
DNA: TGTGCCAGCAGCGCCCGGACAGGGTCGGTGGAGACCCAGTACTTC
CDR3: CASSARTGSVETQYF

D: TRBD1
J: TRBJ1-2
length: 15
size: .
V: TRBV7-8
DNA: TGTGCCAGCAGCCAGGGGACAGGGGTGTTATCAGGCTACACCTTC
CDR3: CASSQGTGVLSGYTF

D: .
J: TRBJ1-5
length: 13
size: many
V: TRBV20-1
DNA: TGCAGTGGAGGGACGAATAGCAATCAGCCCCAGCATTTT
CDR3: CSGGTNSNQPQHF

D: .
J: TRBJ1-2
length: 14
size: .
V: TRBV6-5
DNA: TGTGCCAGCAGACATGACCAGTCAAACTATGGCTACACCTTC
CDR3: CASRHDQSNYGYTF

D: .
J: TRBJ1-4
length: 16
size: few
V: TRBV11-2
DNA: TGTGCCAGCAGCGGCTCGTTTGACAGCTCGGGTGAAAAACTGTTTTTT
CDR3: CASSGSFDSSGEKLFF

D: .
J: TRBJ2-5
length: 12
size: .
V: TRBV25-1
DNA: TGTGCTAGCCCGGCAGGGAAAGAGACCCAGTACTTC
CDR3: CASPAGKETQYF

D: .
J: TRBJ1-2
length: 12
size: many
V: TRBV2
DNA: TGTGCCAGCAGTGAAGCGAAGGATGGCTACACCTTC
CDR3: CASSEAKDGYTF

D: TRBD1
J: TRBJ1-1
length: 16
size: few
V: TRBV5-6
DNA: TGTGCCAGCAGCACCCGGACAGGGCGCGGAAAAACTGAAGCTTTCTTT
CDR3: CASSTRTGRGKTEAFF

D: .
J: TRBJ2-2
length: 15
size: few
V: TRBV5-1
DNA: TGCGCCAGCAGCCCAAACAGGGCTGGAACCGGGGAGCTGTTTTTT
CDR3: CASSPNRAGTGELFF

D: .
J: TRBJ2-7
length: 15
size: .
V: TRBV27
DNA: TGTGCCAGCAGTTCCTCAGCCATTAGCTCCTACGAGCAGTACTTC
CDR3: CASSSSAISSYEQYF

D: .
J: TRBJ2-7
length: 11
size: .
V: TRBV20-1
DNA: TGCAGTGCTAGATCGGGACCCGAGCAGTACTTC
CDR3: CSARSGPEQYF

D: TRBD1
J: TRBJ1-6
length: 14
size: .
V: TRBV25-1
DNA: TGTGCCAGCAGTGAACAATCGCTAGGGACAGTCCTCCACTTT
CDR3: CASSEQSLGTVLHF

D: .
J: TRBJ1-5
length: 14
size: few
V: TRBV29-1
DNA: TGCAGCGTTGACGACGGGGATCTCAATCAGCCCCAGCATTTT
CDR3: CSVDDGDLNQPQHF

D: .
J: TRBJ1-1
length: 13
size: many
V: TRBV10-2
DNA: TGCGCCAGCATGGTCTACACGAACACTGAAGCTTTCTTT
CDR3: CASMVYTNTEAFF

D: .
J: TRBJ2-7
length: 11
size: many
V: TRBV7-9
DNA: TGTGCCAGCAGTGGGGCCCGGGAGCAGTACTTC
CDR3: CASSGAREQYF

D: .
J: TRBJ2-7
length: 12
size: .
V: TRBV12-3/TRBV12-4
DNA: TGTGCCAGCAGTCTAGGGATGCGCGAGCAGTACTTC
CDR3: CASSLGMREQYF

D: TRBD1
J: TRBJ1-1
length: 16
size: few
V: TRBV7-2
DNA: TGTGCCAGCAGCTCATATCCGGGACAGGGTTACACTGAAGCTTTCTTT
CDR3: CASSSYPGQGYTEAFF

D: TRBD1
J: TRBJ2-7
length: 14
size: .
V: TRBV7-7
DNA: TGTGCTAGCAGCTCCACCGGGACAGGGGATGAGCAGTACTTC
CDR3: CASSSTGTGDEQYF

D: .
J: TRBJ1-2
length: 14
size: .
V: TRBV5-1
DNA: TGTGCCAGCAGCCGGTGGCTATTTGGGCGTGCCTACACCTTC
CDR3: CASSRWLFGRAYTF

D: .
J: TRBJ1-1
length: 14
size: .
V: TRBV7-2
DNA: TGTGCCAGCACCCCTGCGGGGGGAAAGGGGAGGTCTTTCTTT
CDR3: CASTPAGGKGRSFF

D: .
J: TRBJ2-7
length: 15
size: .
V: TRBV6-2/TRBV6-3
DNA: TGTGCCGCGACTCGTGTGGGGGGACAAGCCTACGAGCAGTACTTC
CDR3: CAATRVGGQAYEQYF

D: .
J: TRBJ2-6
length: 17
size: .
V: TRBV7-9
DNA: TGCGCCAGCAGCCCCGGGCCGGCATCCTCTGGGGCCAACGTCCTGACTTTC
CDR3: CASSPGPASSGANVLTF

D: .
J: TRBJ1-5
length: 14
size: few
V: TRBV20-1
DNA: TGCAGTGCTAACGGACAGTATAGCAATCAGCCCCAGCATTTT
CDR3: CSANGQYSNQPQHF

D: .
J: TRBJ2-5
length: 15
size: .
V: TRBV7-9
DNA: TGTGCCAGCAGCCCCCCGGCGGAGACTCAAGAGACCCAGTACTTC
CDR3: CASSPPAETQETQYF

D: .
J: TRBJ1-5
length: 16
size: many
V: TRBV7-2
DNA: TGTGCCAGCAGCAGCACCGGGCCCCCCGGCGGTCAGCCCCAGCATTTT
CDR3: CASSSTGPPGGQPQHF

D: TRBD1
J: TRBJ1-1
length: 15
size: few
V: TRBV7-4
DNA: TGTGCCAGCAGCCTTAAACAGGGGGCTGGCACTGAAGCTTTCTTT
CDR3: CASSLKQGAGTEAFF

D: .
J: TRBJ2-5
length: 14
size: many
V: TRBV2
DNA: TGTGCCAGCAGTGTCGGATCCTTCCAAGAGACCCAGTACTTC
CDR3: CASSVGSFQETQYF

D: TRBD1
J: TRBJ2-5
length: 15
size: .
V: TRBV7-2
DNA: TGTGCCAGCAGCTTGCAGGGGGACCGAAAAGAGACCCAGTACTTC
CDR3: CASSLQGDRKETQYF

D: TRBD1
J: TRBJ1-4
length: 13
size: many
V: TRBV10-3
DNA: TGTGCCACCTCGGACAGGGAGGATGAAAAACTGTTTTTT
CDR3: CATSDREDEKLFF